This T cell receptor (beta chain) was captured in a study of shared T cell receptors in the human thymus (TCRdb year 2021). With respect to the entire study: The study investigated the way shared, self-reactive T-cell receptor alpha chains are produced in the human thymus.

Library creation used the immunoSEQ multiplex PCR assay. The table comes from immuneACCESS by way of TCRdb, which keeps in-frame sequences with V and J called. Part of the clones is missing from these tables; in studies checked, under half for an unresolved V gene and the rest for unknown reasons. For this sample the table gives roughly 550,000 clones, of which about 80% were detected only once. Jointly, the top ten make up 0.01% to 0.015% of the sample. At the junction V is shortened by 3 bases and J by 3 bases; bases outside the gene matches: 14. The CDR3, from cysteine to phenylalanine, totals 19 residues. This entry keeps only the CDR3 DNA: 57 bases, framed from base 1. The germline V gene (reference sequence) specifies LNHDA as CDR1 and SQIVND as CDR2. With respect to this clone: Its antigen target is currently unknown. The sample holds no much larger clone one base away, and base qualities are not on file.

These data also formed part of another study, on human thymus T cells. Per the second study: The donors were immunologically healthy infants in Finland who had open corrective cardiac surgery for congenital heart defects. The thymus tissue came from surgical resects taken out during corrective cardiac surgery. Both the thymic and the peripheral blood repertoires appeared to show biased V and J gene segment usage. The related research reported highly overlapping thymic TCR repertoires among unrelated individuals. The study described the TCR alpha and beta repertoires in roughly 8 infant thymus samples and four matching peripheral blood samples. Donor ages ranged from about 6 to 244 days, and the cohort comprised about six male and two female infants. After being mechanically released from the tissue, thymocytes were kept at -70 degrees C in pellets of roughly 8.5-34 million cells. A QIAsymphony instrument was used to extract genomic DNA from frozen cell pellets. Using the immunoSEQ multiplex PCR assay, the TCRB and TCRAD loci were amplified from a standardized quantity of quality-controlled genomic DNA. The amplicons spanned the V(D)J region and were long enough to cover the CDR3 and allow V and J genes to be identified. The commercial immunoSEQ service was used to sequence amplicons on an Illumina platform. Corrections for primer bias and sequencing errors followed previously described methods, while TCRAD and TCRB definitions were based on the IMGT database. The repertoires were analysed using immunoSEQ Analyzer 3.0 and VDJTools for basic statistics, V/J segment usage, diversity estimates, rarefaction and pairwise overlap. To estimate diversity, the Chao1, ChaoE, Efron-Thisted, Shannon and inverse Simpson indices were applied, and diversity was also estimated on datasets down-sampled to the smallest sample. Repertoire overlap used strict matching of CDR3 nucleotide sequence, V gene and J gene, with Jaccard-based multidimensional scaling clustering. On average, approximately 800,000 unique TCRB clonotypes were obtained from thymus samples, compared with about 84,000 from blood samples.

The chain was built from TRBV19 and TRBJ2-1; 10 bases in the middle match TRBD2. The sequence derives from a boy in the first two years of life with a congenital heart defect. Donor details come from another sample of the same person, matched by shared clones. The sample was thymocytes. The DNA is as follows: TGTGCCAGTAGTATTCCCCCTTTCCCGGGACTAGCGAACTACAATGAGCAGTTCTTC. It translates to CASSIPPFPGLANYNEQFF.